This T cell receptor beta chain was documented in a study of blood T cell repertoires in COVID-19. Study overall: Samples of COVID-19 (acute and convalescent) were obtained from the United States, Italy and Spain. T cells, B-cell-depleted T cells, or PBMCs provided the cDNA or gDNA that served as material.

Trimming removed 2 bases from V and 4 bases from J, with 21 bases in between. The length of the CDR3 is 16 residues. Germline V gene lookup returns CDR1 SQVTM and CDR2 ANQGSEA. While infection was still active, Seattle patients were enrolled and then followed longitudinally. The authors' processing: Reference gene primer amplification gave estimated nucleated cell counts. The table came from immunoSEQ multiplex PCR; TCRdb's copy has only in-frame clones and leaves some out. For V, J and clone size, that table is used; D and trimming come from the DNA. This table holds roughly 220,000 clones, roughly four fifths found once.

This sequence joins TRBV29-1 and TRBJ2-7, with a weak D call TRBD2 (5 bases). The specimen sequenced was peripheral blood. The receptor was derived from a woman over 75 with COVID-19, enrolled during active disease. CDR3 amino acids: CSVETGAGQKRYEQYF. As DNA, the CDR3 is TGCAGCGTTGAAACCGGCGCGGGTCAGAAACGATACGAGCAGTACTTC.